These 18 T cell receptor beta chains were sequenced from one sample in a study of long-term antiretroviral therapy in people with HIV. Samples were assayed with immunoSEQ v3.0 at survey level. Clones were read by immunoSEQ multiplex PCR, and TCRdb kept only the in-frame ones, dropping some. Altogether around 16,000 clones are present, 81% being singletons, with the ten largest covering around 13%. Source: unsorted PBMCs, taken less than 1.3 years before starting antiretroviral therapy. The receptors here all came from a man aged 25-45 years with HIV.

J is TRBJ2-2 and V is TRBV9, with 7 bases aligning to TRBD2. The CDR3 has 17 residues. Looked up from germline, CDR1 is SGDLS and CDR2 is YYNGEE. V dropped 4 bases and J dropped 7; count of bases not matched to a gene: 16. CDR3 DNA sequence: TGTGCCAGCAGCCTCCGAGGCAGCGGGATCGATCACGGGGAGCTGTTTTTT. This codes for CASSLRGSGIDHGELFF.

The J gene is TRBJ2-7, the V gene TRBV2; 9 nucleotides match TRBD1. From germline, CDR1 is SNHLY and CDR2 FYNNEI. J gave up 5 bases and V 4 bases, and 9 bases lay outside the gene matches. CDR3 size: 15 residues. CDR3 residues: CASSVGGTGLHEQYF. CDR3 nucleotide sequence: TGTGCCAGCAGTGTAGGCGGGACAGGGCTCCACGAGCAGTACTTC. Based on the CDR3 plus reference TRBV2 and TRBJ2-7, the full variable domain is EPEVTQTPSHQVTQMGQEVILRCVPISNHLYFYWYRQILGQKVEFLVSFYNNEISEKSEIFDDQFSVERPDGSNFTLKIRSTKLEDSAMYFCASSVGGTGLHEQYFGPGTRLTVT.

This chain links TRBV7-8 with TRBJ1-3; TRBD1 matches 7 bases. The CDR3 sequence is 15 residues long. V shed 0 bases, J shed 1 base, and the junction held 0 bases outside the gene matches. Germline values: CDR1 SGHVS, CDR2 FQNEAQ. CDR3 loop: CASSLAQGSGNTIYF. DNA for the CDR3: TGTGCCAGCAGCTTAGCACAGGGGTCTGGAAACACCATATATTTT.

CDR3 in DNA: TGTGCCAGCAGCAAACGGAACGAGCAGTACTTC. Translating gives CASSKRNEQYF. The chain combines TRBV21-1 with TRBJ2-7. TRBV21-1 is listed as a pseudogene. The CDR3 sequence is 11 residues long.

This chain joins TRBV7-6 and TRBJ2-6; D call uncertain. This CDR3 has 14 residues. Trimming stripped 5 bases from V and 0 bases from J, with 5 bases between. Germline CDR1 and CDR2: SGHVS and FNYEAQ. CDR3 DNA sequence: TGTGCCAGCAGCCCCCTCTCTGGGGCCAACGTCCTGACTTTC. Encoded protein: CASSPLSGANVLTF.

The chain carries TRBV7-8 and TRBJ2-7, with TRBD2 identical over 8 bases. Trimming took 1 base from V and 2 from J; bases not matched to a gene: 7. This CDR3 has 16 residues. Germline V CDR1 and CDR2: SGHVS, FQNEAQ. In nucleotides, the CDR3 is TGTGCCAGCAGCTTAGTTGGGGGACTAGGAACCTACGAGCAGTACTTC. It specifies CASSLVGGLGTYEQYF. The variable domain in full, completed from reference TRBV7-8 and TRBJ2-7, reads GAGVSQSPRYKVAKRGQDVALRCDPISGHVSLFWYQQALGQGPEFLTYFQNEAQLDKSGLPSDRFFAERPEGSVSTLKIQRTQQEDSAVYLCASSLVGGLGTYEQYFGPGTRLTVT.

This clone has a single count. The chain carries TRBV5-1 and TRBJ2-7, with D possibly being TRBD2 (5 bases). CDR1 and CDR2 (germline): SGHRS, YFSETQ. This CDR3 contains 13 residues. Trimming took 3 bases from V and 6 from J, leaving 13 bases between them. The CDR3 reads CASSSREAVEQYF. CDR3 nucleotide sequence: TGCGCCAGCAGCTCGAGAGAAGCGGTCGAGCAGTACTTC.

Here the CDR3 DNA reads TGTGCCAGCGCTACCGGGACAGGAGGAAACATTCAGTACTTC. Its protein product is CASATGTGGNIQYF. The rearrangement joins TRBV18 to TRBJ2-4; TRBD1 matches at 8 bases. CDR3 length: 14 residues. The ends lost 8 bases at V and 6 bases at J; junction bases unmatched: 9. Germline V gene sequence: CDR1 KGHSH, CDR2 LQKENI. The full variable domain, in which reference TRBV18 and TRBJ2-4 provide the parts outside the CDR3, is NAGVMQNPRHLVRRRGQEARLRCSPMKGHSHVYWYRQLPEEGLKFMVYLQKENIIDESGMPKERFSAEFPKEGPSILRIQQVVRGDSAAYFCASATGTGGNIQYFGAGTRLSVL.

This rearrangement joins TRBV9 to TRBJ2-5, with 12 bases lining up with TRBD1. The CDR3 has 15 amino acids. Trimming at V came to 3 bases and at J to 6 bases, leaving 6 bases not matched to a gene. Germline CDR1 and CDR2: SGDLS and YYNGEE. In DNA form, the CDR3 reads TGTGCCAGCAGCGGGTCCGGGACAGGGGGCCAGACCCAGTACTTC. This translates into CASSGSGTGGQTQYF.

The V gene is TRBV11-3, the J gene TRBJ2-1; D may match TRBD1 or TRBD2 (5 bases each). Germline-derived CDR1 and CDR2 are SGHNT and YENEEA. V shed 8 bases and J shed 6 bases, with 14 bases lying between them. The CDR3 extends over 13 amino acids. The CDR3 protein is CASSPFGGNEQFF. DNA for the CDR3: TGTGCCAGCTCCCCCTTTGGGGGCAATGAGCAGTTCTTC.

CDR3 amino acids: CASTSGGAIINEQFF. CDR3 nucleotide sequence: TGCGCCAGCACTAGCGGGGGGGCCATTATAAATGAGCAGTTCTTC. The chain carries TRBV10-2 and TRBJ2-1; 12 nucleotides agree with TRBD2. Per the germline V gene, CDR1 is WSHSY and CDR2 is SAAADI. V shed 7 bases, J shed 7 bases, and the junction held 8 bases outside the gene matches. The CDR3 is 15 residues long.

The genes are TRBV14 and TRBJ2-1, with 10 bases aligning to TRBD1. CDR1 and CDR2 (germline): SGHDN, FVKESK. This CDR3 has 16 residues. V gave up 0 bases and J gave up 7 bases; unmatched junction bases: 6. Written as DNA, the CDR3 is TGTGCCAGCAGCCAAGATAGAGGGACAGGGGATAATGAGCAGTTCTTC. It translates to CASSQDRGTGDNEQFF. The entire variable domain, with the rest obtained from reference TRBV14 and TRBJ2-1, is as follows: EAGVTQFPSHSVIEKGQTVTLRCDPISGHDNLYWYRRVMGKEIKFLLHFVKESKQDESGMPNNRFLAERTGGTYSTLKVQPAELEDSGVYFCASSQDRGTGDNEQFFGPGTRLTVL.

This chain connects TRBV7-9 to TRBJ2-7; TRBD1 agrees at 7 bases. After removal of 5 bases from V and 7 bases from J, the junction contained 5 bases not matched to a gene. Germline assignment: CDR1 SEHNR and CDR2 FQNEAQ (reference sequence). The CDR3 contains 12 residues. Here the CDR3 reads CASSLPGQEQYF. CDR3 nucleotides: TGTGCCAGCAGCCTCCCGGGACAGGAGCAGTACTTC. Together with reference TRBV7-9 and TRBJ2-7, the CDR3 gives the full variable domain: DTGVSQNPRHKITKRGQNVTFRCDPISEHNRLYWYRQTLGQGPEFLTYFQNEAQLEKSRLLSDRFSAERPKGSFSTLEIQRTEQGDSAMYLCASSLPGQEQYFGPGTRLTVT.

In regard to this clone: Its ends do not fully match the called genes, so a read error is possible. The genes are TRBV11-2 and TRBJ1-3; a possible D gene is TRBD1 (6 bases). The CDR3 is 14 amino acids. Germline CDR1 reads SGHAT; CDR2 reads FQNNGV. CDR3 sequence reads: CASSPGQTGNTIYF. Written as DNA, the CDR3 is TGCGCCAGCAGCCCCGGACAGACTGGAAACACCATATATTTT. The whole variable domain, filled in from reference TRBV11-2 and TRBJ1-3, reads EAGVAQSPRYKIIEKRQSVAFWCNPISGHATLYWYQQILGQGPKLLIQFQNNGVVDDSQLPKDRFSAERLKGVDSTLKIQPAKLEDSAVYLCASSPGQTGNTIYFGEGSWLTVV.

This chain uses TRBV2 with TRBJ2-5; the D gene could be TRBD1 or TRBD2 (5 bases each). Germline assignment: CDR1 SNHLY and CDR2 FYNNEI. The CDR3 runs 13 residues. Trimming stripped 6 bases from V and 0 bases from J, with 8 bases between. As DNA, the CDR3 is TGTGCCAGCAGGGGGGAACACCAAGAGACCCAGTACTTC. Its protein is CASRGEHQETQYF.

The chain combines TRBV19 with TRBJ2-7; maybe TRBD1 (6 bases). This CDR3 is built from 19 residues. V was shortened by 5 bases and J by 0 bases, with 26 bases between the two germline ends. Germline V gene lookup returns CDR1 LNHDA and CDR2 SQIVND (reference sequence). The CDR3 region has the DNA TGTGCCAGTAGTCCCCGATTAGGGCAGGGGCCAGCGAGCTCCTACGAGCAGTACTTC. Translated: CASSPRLGQGPASSYEQYF.

The rearrangement uses TRBV18 and TRBJ2-1; TRBD2 is a possible D gene (6 bases). The CDR3 is made up of 14 amino acids. Trimming took 3 bases from V and 8 from J, leaving 14 bases between them. Germline V CDR1 and CDR2: KGHSH, LQKENI. CDR3 in DNA: TGTGCCAGCTCACCTGGGACTCCAATGGATGAGCAGTTCTTC. Its protein product is CASSPGTPMDEQFF.

The CDR3 bases are TGTGCCAGTAGTCCCCGAGAACCTCCACTGTTTTTT. It is translated as CASSPREPPLFF. This rearrangement joins TRBV19 to TRBJ1-4; D ambiguous. The CDR3 runs to 12 residues. The ends were cut back, 5 bases at V and 13 bases at J, with 14 bases in the middle. The germline V gene has CDR1 LNHDA and CDR2 SQIVND (reference sequence). The complete variable domain, with remaining parts taken from reference TRBV19 and TRBJ1-4, reads DGGITQSPKYLFRKEGQNVTLSCEQNLNHDAMYWYRQDPGQGLRLIYYSQIVNDFQKGDIAEGYSVSREKKESFPLTVTSAQKNPTAFYLCASSPREPPLFFGSGTQLSVL.